These 20 T cell receptor beta chains share one sample of origin, sequenced in a study of cytomegalovirus exposure and HLA in healthy donors. The PCR ran on 60 Vbeta and 13 Jbeta primers. Sequencing was performed with immunoSEQ multiplex PCR; in TCRdb, only in-frame clones are kept and a portion is missing. The sample holds around 200,000 clones, under 80% seen once. Sequenced: PBMCs. These receptors originate from a girl under 10 years old in good health and CMV-seronegative.

The chain joins TRBV19 to TRBJ1-2; perhaps TRBD1 as D (5 bases). The V end lost 9 bases, the J end lost 7 bases, and 15 bases lay between the germline ends. Germline CDR1 and CDR2: LNHDA and SQIVND (reference sequence). CDR3 size: 12 residues. CDR3: CASRAPPGGYTF. The CDR3 DNA sequence: TGTGCCAGCAGGGCCCCCCCCGGTGGCTACACCTTC.

The chain is built from TRBV10-3 and TRBJ2-7; TRBD2 aligns across 8 bases. With V trimmed by 10 bases and J by 4 bases, 12 bases remained unmatched. This CDR3 is 14 amino acids long. The V gene's germline CDR1 is ENHRY and CDR2 SYGVKD. CDR3 region: CATREIAGPYEQYF. CDR3 sequence (DNA): TGTGCCACCAGGGAAATAGCGGGACCTTACGAGCAGTACTTC.

This clone was counted a few times. The gene calls are TRBV7-2 and TRBJ2-2; D call uncertain. Germline values: CDR1 SGHTA, CDR2 FQGNSA. V lost 1 base and J lost 3, with 12 bases in between. The CDR3 is 16 residues long. CDR3 in DNA: TGTGCCAGCAGCTTAGTTCGGTTGGTCGACACCGGGGAGCTGTTTTTT. Translation gives CASSLVRLVDTGELFF.

This chain joins TRBV27 and TRBJ2-7, with a possible D match to TRBD1 (5 bases). Trimming pared 4 bases from V and 3 bases from J, leaving 13 bases between. Germline V gene lookup returns CDR1 MNHEY and CDR2 SMNVEV (reference sequence). The CDR3 sequence is 14 residues long. The CDR3 loop reads CASSSGSSIYEQYF. The CDR3 region has the DNA TGTGCCAGCAGTTCAGGGTCCTCGATCTACGAGCAGTACTTC.

The V gene is TRBV6-1, the J gene TRBJ1-2; D remains ambiguous. CDR1 and CDR2 from the germline V gene are MNHNS and SASEGT. The CDR3 loop spans 12 amino acids. Trimming left V 1 base short and J 5 bases short, with 5 bases between. This chain's CDR3 is CASSEDLYGYTF. The CDR3 DNA reads as TGTGCCAGCAGTGAAGATCTTTATGGCTACACCTTC.

The chain employs TRBV10-3 and TRBJ2-7; 14 positions match TRBD2. The CDR3 sequence is 16 residues long. Losses at the gene ends were 4 bases for V and 1 base for J; bases not matched to a gene: 3. CDR1 is ENHRY, CDR2 SYGVKD, per germline. CDR3 residues: CAISGTSGGQSYEQYF. The CDR3 bases are TGTGCCATCAGTGGGACTAGCGGGGGGCAGTCCTACGAGCAGTACTTC.

The chain combines TRBV29-1 with TRBJ2-5; TRBD1 is a possible D gene (5 bases). The J call may be wrong; the DNA end is better matched by TRBJ2-7. This CDR3 has 12 residues. The germline V gene encodes CDR1 SQVTM and CDR2 ANQGSEA. This CDR3 reads CSVVRGSYEQYF. The CDR3 DNA is TGCAGCGTTGTAAGGGGATCCTACGAGCAGTACTTC.

The rearrangement joins TRBV9 to TRBJ2-3, with 9 bases lining up with TRBD2. This CDR3 spans 16 amino acids. V shed 3 bases and J 2 bases; nucleotides not matched to a gene: 7. CDR1 SGDLS and CDR2 YYNGEE come from the germline V gene. The CDR3 region is CASSGPAGGDTDTQYF. The CDR3, as DNA: TGTGCCAGCAGCGGTCCCGCGGGGGGGGACACAGATACGCAGTATTTT.

This chain connects TRBV7-9 to TRBJ2-7, with D uncertain. V lost 5 bases and J lost 7, with 15 bases in between. The CDR3 is made up of 13 amino acids. Germline assignment: CDR1 SEHNR and CDR2 FQNEAQ (reference sequence). This CDR3 is CASSTPPLAEQYF. The CDR3 DNA follows: TGTGCCAGCAGCACACCGCCGCTTGCTGAGCAGTACTTC.

The CDR3 here is CASSYPGTGSGNTIYF. CDR3 DNA sequence: TGTGCCAGCAGCTACCCCGGGACAGGCTCTGGAAACACCATATATTTT. The chain joins TRBV5-4 to TRBJ1-3, with TRBD1 matching 8 bases. The CDR3 is 16 residues long. The ends lost 3 bases at V and 0 bases at J; junction bases unmatched: 5. Germline V gene sequence: CDR1 SGHNT, CDR2 YYREEE (reference sequence).

This clone was detected a few times. The chain carries TRBV5-5 and TRBJ1-4; a weak D match, TRBD1 (6 bases). The ends were cut back, 4 bases at V and 8 bases at J, with 24 bases in the middle. This CDR3 is 17 amino acids long. CDR1 is SGHKS and CDR2 is YYEKEE in the germline V gene (reference sequence). CDR3 region: CASSRAKSTGKREKLFF. As DNA, the CDR3 is TGTGCCAGCAGCCGAGCTAAATCCACAGGGAAAAGGGAAAAACTGTTTTTT.

As DNA, the CDR3 is TGTGCCAGTAGTATGGGGGCACGGCTACTTCATGGGCCCCAGCATTTT. Protein: CASSMGARLLHGPQHF. This chain connects TRBV19 to TRBJ1-5; D might be TRBD1 (6 bases). CDR1 is LNHDA, CDR2 SQIVND, per germline (reference sequence). V shed 3 bases and J shed 9 bases, with 21 bases lying between them. The CDR3 has 16 residues.

This sequence joins TRBV6-1 and TRBJ2-1, with D maybe TRBD2 (6 bases). Germline V CDR1 and CDR2: MNHNS, SASEGT. The CDR3 consists of 15 residues. Trimming took off 8 bases at V and 0 bases at J, with 14 bases between the two ends. This chain's CDR3 is CASRGKPASYNEQFF. Here the CDR3 DNA reads TGTGCCAGCCGGGGGAAGCCTGCCTCCTACAATGAGCAGTTCTTC.

This clone came up a few times. This chain uses TRBV9 with TRBJ2-7; D gene unclear. Germline-derived CDR1 and CDR2 are SGDLS and YYNGEE. This CDR3 is 16 amino acids long. Trimming cost V 0 bases and J 4 bases, with 17 bases left between them. This CDR3 reads CASSVAGGPPSYEQYF. CDR3 nucleotide sequence: TGTGCCAGCAGCGTAGCTGGTGGGCCCCCTTCTTACGAGCAGTACTTC.

This clone appeared a single time. This rearrangement joins TRBV5-6 to TRBJ1-4, with D uncertain. V lost 5 bases and J 6 bases, leaving 14 bases between the germline ends. Germline loops: CDR1 SGHDT, CDR2 YYEEEE. CDR3 size: 14 residues. CDR3 DNA: TGTGCCAGCAGACCCCGGGGTCTTTATGAAAAACTGTTTTTT. This encodes CASRPRGLYEKLFF. The entire variable domain, with the rest obtained from reference TRBV5-6 and TRBJ1-4, is as follows: DAGVTQSPTHLIKTRGQQVTLRCSPKSGHDTVSWYQQALGQGPQFIFQYYEEEERQRGNFPDRFSGHQFPNYSSELNVNALLLGDSALYLCASRPRGLYEKLFFGSGTQLSVL.

The count of this clone is one. The V and J genes are TRBV21-1 and TRBJ1-3; the D call in the table, TRBD1, was not verified against the DNA. TRBV21-1 is a pseudogene segment. The CDR3 totals 14 residues. CDR3 bases: TGTGCCAGCAGTTCGGACAGCTCTGGAAACACCATATATTTT. It specifies CASSSDSSGNTIYF.

This clone was found a few times. V and J are TRBV7-9 and TRBJ1-1; possible D gene TRBD1, 6 bases. CDR1 SEHNR and CDR2 FQNEAQ come from the germline V gene (reference sequence). The CDR3 is 13 residues long. Trimming stripped 3 bases from V and 3 bases from J, with 8 bases between. The CDR3 sequence: CASSFGGYTEAFF. CDR3 sequence (DNA): TGTGCCAGCAGCTTTGGGGGCTACACTGAAGCTTTCTTT.

The V gene is TRBV5-5, the J gene TRBJ2-3; D is ambiguous. V was cut by 1 base and J by 0 bases, with 9 bases left in between. CDR1 and CDR2 from the germline V gene are SGHKS and YYEKEE (reference sequence). The CDR3 covers 15 residues. Written as DNA, the CDR3 is TGTGCCAGCAGCTTGATTGAAACTAGCACAGATACGCAGTATTTT. It encodes CASSLIETSTDTQYF.

The rearrangement links TRBV7-9 to TRBJ1-2, with 10 bases identical to TRBD1. Looked up from germline, CDR1 is SEHNR and CDR2 is FQNEAQ (reference sequence). The CDR3 has 15 amino acids. The V and J ends lost 3 bases and 8 bases, in that order; junction bases with no gene match: 9. CDR3 sequence reads: CASSLGQGNAEGYTF. CDR3 DNA sequence: TGTGCCAGCAGCTTGGGACAGGGGAACGCGGAAGGCTACACCTTC.

This chain links TRBV6-1 with TRBJ1-2; 10 positions agree with TRBD1. The CDR3 consists of 15 residues. V shed 5 bases, J shed 3 bases, and the junction held 6 bases outside the gene matches. The germline V gene encodes CDR1 MNHNS and CDR2 SASEGT. The CDR3 protein is CASSTRDRGDYGYTF. The CDR3 DNA is TGTGCCAGCAGTACTCGGGACAGGGGTGACTATGGCTACACCTTC.